Listed below are T cell receptor beta chains from one sample, sequenced in a study of blood T cell repertoires in COVID-19. Measured with immunoSEQ multiplex PCR; TCRdb has only the in-frame clones, and not every one. The sample lists about 190,000 clones, 84% seen once, with roughly 5% in the top ten. Sequencing input: peripheral blood. Source of these receptors: a woman in her seventies with active or convalescent COVID-19. Each CDR3 is given with its conserved first and last residue. D genes are given only for firm matches. Clone sizes are given selectively: once, few, many, or a class where the clone is expanded.

D: TRBD2; size: once; V: TRBV4-1; J: TRBJ2-1; DNA: TGCGCCAGCAGCCAAGCCCCCCGGACTAGGAACAATGAGCAGTTCTTC; CDR3: CASSQAPRTRNNEQFF
D: TRBD1; size: NA; V: TRBV6-5; J: TRBJ2-5; DNA: TGTGCCAGCAGTAAGGACAGGGTCGAGACCCAGTACTTC; CDR3: CASSKDRVETQYF
D: TRBD2; size: NA; V: TRBV29-1; J: TRBJ2-2; DNA: TGCAGCGTTGTGCGTCTAGCGGGAGACACCGGGGAGCTGTTTTTT; CDR3: CSVVRLAGDTGELFF
D: TRBD1; size: NA; V: TRBV19; J: TRBJ1-1; DNA: TGTGCCAGTAGTCCCAGGGACAGGACTGAAGCTTTCTTT; CDR3: CASSPRDRTEAFF
D: NA; size: NA; V: TRBV13; J: TRBJ2-2; DNA: TGTGCCAGCAGCTTGCACAGAAACACCGGGGAGCTGTTTTTT; CDR3: CASSLHRNTGELFF
D: NA; size: NA; V: TRBV20-1; J: TRBJ1-1; DNA: TGCAGTGCTAGAGATAAGCTTGAAGCTTTCTTT; CDR3: CSARDKLEAFF
D: TRBD1; size: NA; V: TRBV13; J: TRBJ1-6; DNA: TGTGCCAGCAGCTCGGGACAGCGGAATTCACCCCTCCACTTT; CDR3: CASSSGQRNSPLHF
D: TRBD2; size: once; V: TRBV4-1; J: TRBJ2-1; DNA: TGCGCCAGCAGCCCAGTAGCGGGGCCAAGGGAAGAGCAGTTCTTC; CDR3: CASSPVAGPREEQFF
D: NA; size: few; V: TRBV9; J: TRBJ1-1; DNA: TGTGCCAGCAGCGTAGGAGGAGGGCAGAACACTGAAGCTTTCTTT; CDR3: CASSVGGGQNTEAFF
D: NA; size: NA; V: TRBV28; J: TRBJ2-5; DNA: TGTGTCAGCAGGGACCCCGGTAGGGGTCAAGAGACCCAGTACTTC; CDR3: CVSRDPGRGQETQYF
D: TRBD2; size: NA; V: TRBV30; J: TRBJ2-7; DNA: TGTGCCTGGAGCATGCGGGAGGAGCAGTACTTC; CDR3: CAWSMREEQYF
D: TRBD2; size: NA; V: TRBV9; J: TRBJ2-3; DNA: TGTGCCAGCAGCGTAGTTGGGCTAGCGGGAGGGTCTGATACGCAGTATTTT; CDR3: CASSVVGLAGGSDTQYF
D: NA; size: NA; V: TRBV5-1; J: TRBJ2-7; DNA: TGCGCCAGCAGCCCGACTAGTACCTACGAGCAGTACTTC; CDR3: CASSPTSTYEQYF
D: NA; size: once; V: TRBV25-1; J: TRBJ2-2; DNA: TGTGCCAGCAGTGAAACCTCTGGACAGTCCGGGGAGCTGTTTTTT; CDR3: CASSETSGQSGELFF
D: TRBD2; size: NA; V: TRBV19; J: TRBJ2-7; DNA: TGTGCCAGTAGTGGGCGGGAGGGCTCCTACGAGCAGTACTTC; CDR3: CASSGREGSYEQYF
D: TRBD1; size: few; V: TRBV5-5; J: TRBJ1-5; DNA: TGTGCCAGCAGCTTGGAGGGGGCTCCCAATCAGCCCCAGCATTTT; CDR3: CASSLEGAPNQPQHF
D: NA; size: NA; V: TRBV7-2; J: TRBJ1-6; DNA: TGTGCCAGCAGCCCCTCAGCGGGAGGGTCACCCCTCCACTTT; CDR3: CASSPSAGGSPLHF
D: TRBD2; size: NA; V: TRBV10-3; J: TRBJ2-3; DNA: TGTGCCATCAGTGGGTCCCTAGCGGGAGGGGGAGATACGCAGTATTTT; CDR3: CAISGSLAGGGDTQYF
D: TRBD2; size: NA; V: TRBV7-9; J: TRBJ2-5; DNA: TGTGCCAGCAGCTTAGCCGTGAGGGCTAGCGGCTCCCAAGAGACCCAGTACTTC; CDR3: CASSLAVRASGSQETQYF
D: NA; size: NA; V: TRBV6-5; J: TRBJ2-2; DNA: TGTGCCAGCAGCCTCAACACCGGGGAGCTGTTTTTT; CDR3: CASSLNTGELFF
D: NA; size: NA; V: TRBV6-6; J: TRBJ2-1; DNA: TGTGCCAGCAGTCCGGTGTCACCCGACAATGAGCAGTTCTTC; CDR3: CASSPVSPDNEQFF
D: NA; size: once; V: TRBV18; J: TRBJ2-2; DNA: TGTGCCAGCAGAATACAGGGACCGAACACCGGGGAGCTGTTTTTT; CDR3: CASRIQGPNTGELFF
D: NA; size: NA; V: TRBV4-1; J: TRBJ2-3; DNA: TGCGCCAGCAGCCAAGTTAGCCCCACAGATACGCAGTATTTT; CDR3: CASSQVSPTDTQYF
D: NA; size: NA; V: TRBV7-3; J: TRBJ2-7; DNA: TGTGCCAGCAGCTTAGGGGGCCGCGGGGAGCAGTACTTC; CDR3: CASSLGGRGEQYF
D: NA; size: NA; V: TRBV6-5; J: TRBJ1-1; DNA: TGTGCCAGCAGACCGGGCGGGGGCACGAACACTGAAGCTTTCTTT; CDR3: CASRPGGGTNTEAFF
D: TRBD2; size: NA; V: TRBV19; J: TRBJ2-2; DNA: TGTGCCAGTAGTACGGGACTAGCGGGAGTACAACGGAACACCGGGGAGCTGTTTTTT; CDR3: CASSTGLAGVQRNTGELFF
D: TRBD1; size: NA; V: TRBV5-6; J: TRBJ1-2; DNA: TGTGCCAGCAGCACGACAGGGGGAGACTATGGCTACACCTTC; CDR3: CASSTTGGDYGYTF
D: TRBD2; size: NA; V: TRBV27; J: TRBJ2-3; DNA: TGTGCCAGCAGTTCCTACGGGACTAGCGGGACAGATACGCAGTATTTT; CDR3: CASSSYGTSGTDTQYF
D: NA; size: NA; V: TRBV6-6; J: TRBJ2-6; DNA: TGTGCCAGCAGTCTAAGTACAGGGTTATCTGGGGCCAACGTCCTGACTTTC; CDR3: CASSLSTGLSGANVLTF
D: TRBD2; size: NA; V: TRBV18; J: TRBJ2-1; DNA: TGTGCCAGCTCACCACCGGGACTAGCGGGAGAAAACAATGAGCAGTTCTTC; CDR3: CASSPPGLAGENNEQFF
D: TRBD1; size: NA; V: TRBV10-2; J: TRBJ1-3; DNA: TGCGCCAGCAGTGAGAGGGGGCGGACCTCTGGAAACACCATATATTTT; CDR3: CASSERGRTSGNTIYF
D: TRBD1; size: NA; V: TRBV5-6; J: TRBJ1-1; DNA: TGTGCCAGCAGCTTTCCGGGACAGGACACTGAAGCTTTCTTT; CDR3: CASSFPGQDTEAFF
D: NA; size: NA; V: TRBV5-1; J: TRBJ2-3; DNA: TGCGCCAGCAGACCAGGGCCCCTAGATACGCAGTATTTT; CDR3: CASRPGPLDTQYF
D: TRBD2; size: few; V: TRBV28; J: TRBJ2-1; DNA: TGTGCCAGCAGTCTGCTGGGGGCGGGAGGTTACAATGAGCAGTTCTTC; CDR3: CASSLLGAGGYNEQFF
D: TRBD2; size: NA; V: TRBV4-2; J: TRBJ2-7; DNA: TGTGCCAGCAGCCAAGCCACCGGGACTAGCGGTTACGAGCAGTACTTC; CDR3: CASSQATGTSGYEQYF
D: TRBD2; size: NA; V: TRBV4-1; J: TRBJ2-2; DNA: TGCGCCAGCAGCCAAGCGGGCGGACTAGCGGAGTTCACCGGGGAGCTGTTTTTT; CDR3: CASSQAGGLAEFTGELFF
D: TRBD1; size: NA; V: TRBV6-5; J: TRBJ2-1; DNA: TGTGCCAGCAGACCTACCGGGACAGGGGGTAATGAGCAGTTCTTC; CDR3: CASRPTGTGGNEQFF
D: TRBD2; size: NA; V: TRBV9; J: TRBJ2-7; DNA: TGTGCCAGCAGCCTCTCGGTAGCGGGAGCCTACGAGCAGTACTTC; CDR3: CASSLSVAGAYEQYF
D: TRBD1; size: NA; V: TRBV9; J: TRBJ1-5; DNA: TGTGCCAGCAGCGTAGGGACAGGCCATCAGCCCCAGCATTTT; CDR3: CASSVGTGHQPQHF
D: TRBD1; size: once; V: TRBV6-5; J: TRBJ1-6; DNA: TGTGCCAGCAGGGGGACAGGGGTTAATTCACCCCTCCACTTT; CDR3: CASRGTGVNSPLHF
D: NA; size: NA; V: TRBV6-4; J: TRBJ2-7; DNA: TGTGCCAGCAGTGAAGGGACAAACTACGAGCAGTACTTC; CDR3: CASSEGTNYEQYF
D: TRBD1; size: NA; V: TRBV5-1; J: TRBJ1-1; DNA: TGCGCCAGCAGCCCCGACAGGGGTTCCCTCACTGAAGCTTTCTTT; CDR3: CASSPDRGSLTEAFF
D: NA; size: NA; V: TRBV5-6; J: TRBJ1-3; DNA: TGTGCCAGCAGCGTTGGGACACCTGGAAACACCATATATTTT; CDR3: CASSVGTPGNTIYF
D: TRBD2; size: few; V: TRBV7-9; J: TRBJ2-7; DNA: TGTGCCAGCAGAAGTAGCGGGAGGGCCCCCCACGAGCAGTACTTC; CDR3: CASRSSGRAPHEQYF
D: TRBD1; size: NA; V: TRBV5-1; J: TRBJ1-1; DNA: TGCGCCAGCAGCTTGGTACAGGGGGAGGGCATGAACACTGAAGCTTTCTTT; CDR3: CASSLVQGEGMNTEAFF
D: NA; size: NA; V: TRBV12-3/TRBV12-4; J: TRBJ2-7; DNA: TGTGCCAGCAGTCCCACCCCGGGGGAGCAGTACTTC; CDR3: CASSPTPGEQYF
D: NA; size: NA; V: TRBV9; J: TRBJ2-2; DNA: TGTGCCAGCAGCGTAGCAGGCCTCCCCGGGGAGCTGTTTTTT; CDR3: CASSVAGLPGELFF
D: NA; size: NA; V: TRBV5-6; J: TRBJ2-7; DNA: TGTGCCAGCAGCTTGGAAGCGGATCGACTATTCTACGAGCAGTACTTC; CDR3: CASSLEADRLFYEQYF
D: NA; size: once; V: TRBV6-5; J: TRBJ2-3; DNA: TGTGCCAGCAGTTACCTAGACCGCACAGATACGCAGTATTTT; CDR3: CASSYLDRTDTQYF
D: NA; size: NA; V: TRBV15; J: TRBJ1-1; DNA: TGTGCCACCAGCAGAGATTGGCAACACACTGAAGCTTTCTTT; CDR3: CATSRDWQHTEAFF
D: NA; size: many; V: TRBV12-3/TRBV12-4; J: TRBJ1-6; DNA: TGTGCCAGCAGACTTCTCTATAATTCACCCCTCCACTTT; CDR3: CASRLLYNSPLHF
D: NA; size: NA; V: TRBV28; J: TRBJ1-2; DNA: TGTGCCAGCAGTTTGGCCCCGACAGCAAGGGGCTACACCTTC; CDR3: CASSLAPTARGYTF
D: NA; size: few; V: TRBV27; J: TRBJ2-7; DNA: TGTGCCAGCAGTTTCCAGGGACTGTCCTACGAGCAGTACTTC; CDR3: CASSFQGLSYEQYF
D: NA; size: NA; V: TRBV28; J: TRBJ2-2; DNA: TGTGCCAGCAGTTTTGTTACGGCCGGGGAGCTGTTTTTT; CDR3: CASSFVTAGELFF